The 16 T cell receptor beta chains presented below share a single source sample, sequenced in a study of shared clonotypes between healthy human individuals (dated by TCRdb to 2020 to 2022). CD8 naive samples consisted of CD45RO-negative cells that were positively selected for CCR7, yielding a CD45RA+CCR7+ population without TemRA cells. Library preparation employed the immunoSEQ multiplex PCR assay. TCRdb re-hosts the immuneACCESS table, in-frame sequences only. Its copies lack some clones; in the studies checked, an unresolved V gene accounts for under half of them, and the cause for the rest is not known. This sample is represented by 2 million to 2.5 million clones; approximately 94% of them were singletons. The ten largest account for over 1.5% of the sample. Material for sequencing was naive CD8+ T cells from PBMCs. What this sample's cell subset or site label stands for: CD45RA+CCR7+. The receptors were sampled from a man younger than 35 in good health. Some clones in this sample may be carry-over from other donors' samples.

This clone has only one observation. It may be a read error: a sequence one base away is much more abundant. This rearrangement joins TRBV7-6 to TRBJ2-7; D is unclear. CDR3 length equals 11 residues. The germline gives CDR1 SGHVS, CDR2 FNYEAQ. Trimming stripped 6 bases from V and 3 bases from J, with 6 bases between. Here the CDR3 DNA reads TGTGCCAGCAGTTTAAACTACGAGCAGTACTTC. Protein: CASSLNYEQYF.

This sequence joins TRBV7-9 and TRBJ2-1; D ambiguous. Germline-derived CDR1 and CDR2 are SEHNR and FQNEAQ (reference sequence). The length of the CDR3 is 12 residues. Trimming shortened V by 3 bases and J by 6 bases, and 6 bases separated the two germline ends. The CDR3 DNA reads TGTGCCAGCAGCTTTGCCCTCAATGAGCAGTTCTTC. It encodes CASSFALNEQFF. Looking up the rest from reference TRBV7-9 and TRBJ2-1 gives the full variable domain: DTGVSQNPRHKITKRGQNVTFRCDPISEHNRLYWYRQTLGQGPEFLTYFQNEAQLEKSRLLSDRFSAERPKGSFSTLEIQRTEQGDSAMYLCASSFALNEQFFGPGTRLTVL.

The chain carries TRBV6-5 and TRBJ2-3; TRBD1 or TRBD2 may be the D gene (5 bases each). The CDR3 runs 15 residues. Trimming pared 6 bases from V and 0 bases from J, leaving 13 bases between. Germline loops: CDR1 MNHEY, CDR2 SVGAGI. The CDR3 spells CASRAGTRSTDTQYF. In DNA, the CDR3 is TGTGCCAGCAGAGCCGGGACCCGGAGCACAGATACGCAGTATTTT.

This chain joins TRBV27 and TRBJ2-2, with TRBD2 identical over 10 bases. The CDR3 length is 18 residues. V was pared by 2 bases and J by 4 bases, with 10 bases of the junction left unmatched. Germline V CDR1 and CDR2: MNHEY, SMNVEV (reference sequence). Written as DNA, the CDR3 is TGTGCCAGCAGTTTAATTACCCTAGCGGGAGTTACCACCGGGGAGCTGTTTTTT. Amino acids: CASSLITLAGVTTGELFF.

The J gene is TRBJ1-2, the V gene TRBV13, with D perhaps TRBD1 (6 bases). CDR1 is PRHDT and CDR2 is FYEKMQ in the germline V gene (reference sequence). V was cut by 10 bases and J by 3 bases, with 15 bases left in between. The CDR3 totals 13 residues. The CDR3 is CATNRGGHYGYTF. The CDR3 DNA sequence: TGTGCCACCAATCGGGGGGGCCACTATGGCTACACCTTC.

This clone was seen a single time. The J gene is TRBJ2-7, the V gene TRBV10-2, with TRBD1 matching 8 bases. Trimming took 0 bases from V and 0 from J; bases not matched to a gene: 1. The CDR3 is made up of 15 amino acids. Germline V gene data show CDR1 as WSHSY and CDR2 as SAAADI. This chain's CDR3 is CASSESGQGSYEQYF. In DNA, the CDR3 is TGCGCCAGCAGTGAGTCTGGACAGGGCTCCTACGAGCAGTACTTC.

The chain recombines TRBV5-1 with TRBJ2-7, with unresolved D. Trimming left V 3 bases short and J 6 bases short, with 16 bases between. Germline loops: CDR1 SGHRS, CDR2 YFSETQ. The CDR3 has 14 residues. The DNA of the CDR3 is TGCGCCAGCAGCTGGGCGAAGAGTGCCACCGAGCAGTACTTC. Protein: CASSWAKSATEQYF.

The chain couples TRBV28 to TRBJ1-1; 7 bases map to TRBD1. CDR3 length equals 15 residues. The germline V gene encodes CDR1 MDHEN and CDR2 SYDVKM. V shed 5 bases and J 0 bases; nucleotides not matched to a gene: 6. Here the CDR3 DNA reads TGTGCCAGCAGTCCTGACAGGGTCCTGAACACTGAAGCTTTCTTT. It codes for CASSPDRVLNTEAFF.

This clone appeared a single time. The genes are TRBV6-1 and TRBJ2-1, with D uncertain. The V end lost 3 bases, the J end lost 10 bases, and 16 bases lay between the germline ends. The CDR3 contains 14 residues. Looked up from germline, CDR1 is MNHNS and CDR2 is SASEGT. The CDR3 DNA follows: TGTGCCAGCAGTGATTGGCCGCCTCACAGAGAGCAGTTCTTC. Translating it yields CASSDWPPHREQFF.

The rearrangement joins TRBV9 to TRBJ2-1, with 8 bases matching TRBD2. CDR1 is SGDLS and CDR2 is YYNGEE in the germline V gene. This CDR3 spans 18 amino acids. Trimming cost V 4 bases and J 3 bases; bases outside gene matches: 15. CDR3 residues: CASSTRTGSGRNYNEQFF. The CDR3 nucleotides are TGTGCCAGCAGCACCCGAACGGGAAGCGGGAGAAACTACAATGAGCAGTTCTTC.

Notes on this clone: At the DNA level, this CDR3 is encoded by other sequences in the same sample as well. The chain has TRBV27 and TRBJ2-7; D may be TRBD2 (6 bases). The length of the CDR3 is 14 residues. The germline gives CDR1 MNHEY, CDR2 SMNVEV (reference sequence). V was cut by 6 bases and J by 3 bases, with 15 bases left in between. CDR3 in DNA: TGTGCCAGCAGCCCTCGTGGAGGGTACTACGAGCAGTACTTC. Translation gives CASSPRGGYYEQYF.

Regarding this clone: This same CDR3 is encoded by further DNA sequences in the sample. J is TRBJ2-2 and V is TRBV28; D is undetermined. The CDR3 totals 14 residues. CDR1 and CDR2 (germline): MDHEN, SYDVKM. The V end lost 4 bases, the J end lost 0 bases, and 6 bases lay between the germline ends. This CDR3 is CASSSGTNTGELFF. CDR3 nucleotides: TGTGCCAGCAGTTCGGGCACGAACACCGGGGAGCTGTTTTTT.

This clone has just one count. Other DNA sequences in the sample encode the same CDR3. V gene TRBV7-9 combines with J gene TRBJ2-7, with TRBD2 identical over 8 bases. CDR3 length equals 14 residues. Trimming at V came to 4 bases and at J to 0 bases, leaving 2 bases not matched to a gene. Germline V gives CDR1 SEHNR, CDR2 FQNEAQ (reference sequence). DNA for the CDR3: TGTGCCAGCAGCTCAGGGACTAGCTCCTACGAGCAGTACTTC. Its protein product is CASSSGTSSYEQYF. The complete variable domain, with remaining parts taken from reference TRBV7-9 and TRBJ2-7, reads DTGVSQNPRHKITKRGQNVTFRCDPISEHNRLYWYRQTLGQGPEFLTYFQNEAQLEKSRLLSDRFSAERPKGSFSTLEIQRTEQGDSAMYLCASSSGTSSYEQYFGPGTRLTVT.

The chain uses TRBV27 and TRBJ2-7, with a tentative D call TRBD2 (6 bases). Per the germline V gene, CDR1 is MNHEY and CDR2 is SMNVEV (reference sequence). CDR3 length: 16 residues. V gave up 6 bases and J gave up 0 bases, with 18 bases separating them. DNA of the CDR3: TGTGCCAGCAGCAAATCTCCGGGACTTGTCTCCTACGAGCAGTACTTC. It translates to CASSKSPGLVSYEQYF.

This sequence joins TRBV2 and TRBJ2-5, with D unclear. The CDR3 consists of 13 residues. Trimming pared 6 bases from V and 5 bases from J, leaving 13 bases between. Germline loops: CDR1 SNHLY, CDR2 FYNNEI. CDR3 region: CASRRMADETQYF. CDR3 coding DNA: TGTGCCAGCAGACGGATGGCAGACGAGACCCAGTACTTC.

The rearrangement links TRBV9 to TRBJ1-2, with 7 bases identical to TRBD1. Germline-derived CDR1 and CDR2 are SGDLS and YYNGEE. This CDR3 comprises 14 residues. J lost 3 bases, V lost 1 base, and 3 bases had no gene match. CDR3 protein: CASSVSGTDYGYTF. The CDR3 DNA is TGTGCCAGCAGCGTAAGTGGGACAGACTATGGCTACACCTTC.